The 29 T cell receptor beta chains given below trace back to one sample, sequenced in a study of monozygotic twins with inflammatory bowel disease. TCRdb re-called the 5' RACE reads; one entry per CDR3 protein, DNA not given. The sample totals approximately 160,000 distinct CDR3 sequences. The sample consisted of blood. These receptors all stem from a human donor with ulcerative colitis or Crohn's disease, or a healthy co-twin of an affected twin (not recorded which).

The chain joins TRBV3-1 to TRBJ1-5; checking the TCRdb D call of TRBD1 is not possible without DNA. The CDR3 length is 13 residues. Germline CDR1 is LGHDT and CDR2 is YNNKEL (reference sequence). The CDR3: CASSQDGIQPQHF.

The chain has TRBV15 and TRBJ2-1; as DNA is missing, the TRBD2 call by TCRdb cannot be tested. This CDR3 has 18 residues. Germline V gives CDR1 LNHNV, CDR2 YYDKDF (reference sequence). This chain's CDR3 is CATSRSVWDGRSDNEQFF.

This rearrangement joins TRBV7-6 to TRBJ2-7; without DNA, the TCRdb call of TRBD2 cannot be checked. Germline V gene sequence: CDR1 SGHVS, CDR2 FNYEAQ. The CDR3 has 14 residues. The CDR3: CASSLRTEGREQYF.

The V gene is TRBV20-1, the J gene TRBJ1-2; TCRdb's D call of TRBD1 is untestable without DNA. Germline CDR1 reads DFQATT; CDR2 reads SNEGSKA (reference sequence). The CDR3 length is 12 residues. CDR3: CSAGKAGNGYTF.

V gene TRBV6-2 or TRBV6-3 combines with J gene TRBJ1-2; TCRdb's D call of TRBD1 is untestable without DNA. The germline V gene has CDR1 MNHEY and CDR2 SVGEGT. The CDR3 extends over 13 amino acids. The CDR3 loop reads CASRGTENYGYTF.

This sequence joins TRBV15 and TRBJ2-2. The CDR3 spans 16 residues. Germline V gene sequence: CDR1 LNHNV, CDR2 YYDKDF (reference sequence). The CDR3 sequence: CATSRESLAGGGELFF.

This chain joins TRBV20-1 and TRBJ2-3; checking the TCRdb D call of TRBD2 is not possible without DNA. The CDR3 is made up of 15 amino acids. CDR1 and CDR2 from the germline V gene are DFQATT and SNEGSKA (reference sequence). The chain's CDR3 is CSARSSGGTTDTQYF.

The chain carries TRBV24-1 and TRBJ2-2; the TCRdb D gene call, TRBD1, has no DNA to confirm it. The CDR3 runs 14 residues. Germline loops: CDR1 KGHDR, CDR2 SFDVKD. The CDR3 reads CATSADKNTGELFF.

The chain couples TRBV5-1 to TRBJ2-3; the D call of TRBD2 rests on TCRdb alone, since no DNA is present to check it. The CDR3 sequence is 16 residues long. Looked up from germline, CDR1 is SGHRS and CDR2 is YFSETQ. The CDR3 sequence: CASSLGGLAGADTQYF.

The V gene is TRBV5-4, the J gene TRBJ2-6; lacking DNA, the TRBD1 call made by TCRdb goes unchecked. Germline values: CDR1 SGHNT, CDR2 YYREEE (reference sequence). The CDR3 sequence is 16 residues long. The CDR3 sequence: CASSQPGSSGANVLTF.

J is TRBJ1-6 and V is TRBV18; checking the TCRdb D call of TRBD1 is not possible without DNA. The germline V gene encodes CDR1 KGHSH and CDR2 LQKENI. CDR3 length: 15 residues. CDR3 residues: CASSLAGGIGSPLHF.

V usage is TRBV12-5 and J usage is TRBJ2-2; the TRBD2 assignment by TCRdb is unverifiable without DNA. The CDR3 has 12 amino acids. CDR1 and CDR2 from the germline V gene are LGHNT and FRNRAP. CDR3 sequence: CASGSLPGELFF.

The rearrangement joins TRBV10-3 to TRBJ2-7; TCRdb indicates TRBD2, and absent DNA this call remains unverified. Germline CDR1 is ENHRY and CDR2 is SYGVKD. The CDR3 is 16 residues long. The chain's CDR3 is CAIRGTSGTSSYEQYF.

The rearrangement joins TRBV5-1 to TRBJ2-1. The CDR3 is 14 residues long. Germline V CDR1 and CDR2: SGHRS, YFSETQ. The CDR3 loop reads CASSLDSGLNEQFF.

J is TRBJ2-5 and V is TRBV20-1; TCRdb outputs TRBD1, but without DNA this stays unchecked. Germline CDR1 reads DFQATT; CDR2 reads SNEGSKA (reference sequence). The CDR3 length is 13 residues. The CDR3 sequence is CSAGPSGRETQYF.

The chain joins TRBV7-2 to TRBJ1-5. CDR1 and CDR2 from the germline V gene are SGHTA and FQGNSA. The CDR3 totals 17 residues. The CDR3 spells CASSWTLRALPYQPQHF.

The V call is TRBV6-2 or TRBV6-3, the J call TRBJ1-2; with no DNA, the TCRdb D assignment of TRBD1 cannot be verified. Germline V gene lookup returns CDR1 MNHEY and CDR2 SVGEGT. The CDR3 spans 13 residues. CDR3 loop: CASRADRVHGYTF.

The genes are TRBV11-2 and TRBJ2-5. The CDR3 covers 13 residues. In germline, CDR1 is SGHAT, CDR2 FQNNGV. The CDR3: CASSLGDKETQYF.

The rearrangement links TRBV14 to TRBJ2-5; the D gene TCRdb calls, TRBD2, cannot be checked with no DNA. The germline CDR1 and CDR2 sequences are SGHDN and FVKESK. CDR3 size: 19 residues. The CDR3 sequence is CASSQVGLAGGFYQETQYF.

The chain employs TRBV3-1 and TRBJ2-7; the D call from TCRdb, TRBD2, cannot be confirmed without DNA. The CDR3 extends over 17 amino acids. Germline V gene lookup returns CDR1 LGHDT and CDR2 YNNKEL (reference sequence). The CDR3 is CASSAHHLAGGPYEQYF.

This chain uses TRBV7-3 with TRBJ2-1; the TRBD2 assignment by TCRdb is unverifiable without DNA. The CDR3 has 17 amino acids. Germline assignment: CDR1 SGHTA and CDR2 FQGTGA. This CDR3 reads CASSLYPTSGRGNEQFF. The full variable domain, completed using reference TRBV7-3 and TRBJ2-1, is GAGVSQTPSNKVTEKGKYVELRCDPISGHTALYWYRQSLGQGPEFLIYFQGTGAADDSGLPNDRFFAVRPEGSVSTLKIQRTERGDSAVYLCASSLYPTSGRGNEQFFGPGTRLTVL.

The chain has TRBV3-1 and TRBJ1-2; without DNA, the TCRdb call of TRBD1 cannot be checked. The CDR3 length is 16 residues. Per germline, CDR1 LGHDT and CDR2 YNNKEL (reference sequence). The CDR3 sequence is CASSQVGARGHYGYTF.

This rearrangement joins TRBV12-3 or TRBV12-4 to TRBJ2-5. The CDR3 loop spans 12 amino acids. The CDR3: CASTGGFETQYF.

The genes are TRBV24-1 and TRBJ2-7. The CDR3 runs to 12 residues. Germline CDR1 KGHDR, CDR2 SFDVKD. The CDR3 region is CATSDPVGEQYF.

The chain uses TRBV18 and TRBJ2-3; TCRdb's D call of TRBD1 is untestable without DNA. Germline V lookup: CDR1 KGHSH, CDR2 LQKENI. This CDR3 is 16 amino acids long. CDR3 protein: CASSPSQARSTDTQYF.

V usage is TRBV12-3 or TRBV12-4 and J usage is TRBJ1-5. The length of the CDR3 is 13 residues. CDR3 sequence: CASRGHSNQPQHF.

This chain connects TRBV20-1 to TRBJ2-3; lacking DNA, the TRBD2 call made by TCRdb goes unchecked. The CDR3 covers 15 residues. CDR1 is DFQATT, CDR2 SNEGSKA, per germline (reference sequence). CDR3 residues: CSAWGGSASTDTQYF.

The chain links TRBV29-1 to TRBJ2-7. The CDR3 consists of 12 residues. Germline CDR1 SQVTM, CDR2 ANQGSEA. CDR3 protein: CSVGEGPYEQYF.

V is TRBV10-3 and J is TRBJ2-7. This CDR3 region has 15 residues. Per the germline V gene, CDR1 is ENHRY and CDR2 is SYGVKD. This chain's CDR3 is CAISERQGPAYEQYF.